This TCR beta chain is drawn from a study of early T cells in non-severe SARS-CoV-2 infection. About the research overall: The authors sequenced bulk RNA from unsorted whole blood, leaving chains unpaired.

In the library, individual cDNA molecules carried attached unique molecular identifiers. One entry per CDR3 protein results from TCRdb running MiXCR on the 5' RACE reads. Of tens of thousands of distinct CDR3 sequences listed, approximately 5.5% are singletons. This clonotype was seen at least ten times. Its antigen is unidentified. V lost 6 bases to trimming and J lost 5 bases; unmatched junction nucleotides: 9. The germline V gene encodes CDR1 WSHSY and CDR2 SAAADI. CDR3 size: 14 residues. The study, taken as a whole, reports: VDJdb matching favored anti-spike CD8 responses, missing private and CD4 specificities.

Sequencing used whole blood. The receptor's source is an adult who was a healthcare worker with PCR-confirmed SARS-CoV-2 infection or an uninfected control (not recorded which). This chain joins TRBV10-2 and TRBJ2-7, with TRBD2 matching 8 bases. CDR3 in amino acids: CASRDSGKGDEQYF. The CDR3 nucleotides are TGCGCCAGCAGAGATAGCGGGAAGGGGGACGAGCAGTACTTC.